These T cell receptor beta chains were read from a single sample in a study of T-cell reconstitution after alpha-beta-depleted transplantation in children. TCRdb re-analysed the PCR reads in MiXCR, keeping a single row per CDR3 protein. The sample contains about 440,000 distinct CDR3 sequences, around 46% of which appear only once. Here the sequenced sample was PBMCs, taken before TCRalphabeta/CD19-depleted stem cell transplant. The receptors were gathered from a girl aged 2 to 9 with aplastic anemia, due to receive a stem cell transplant. Each CDR3 is given with its conserved first and last residue. Each record gives: J gene, V gene, D gene, CDR3 length, clone size, CDR3 protein, CDR3 DNA. The D gene is left open where the match is weak. The size field is filled for only some rows; it gives once, few, many or a size class.

J: TRBJ2-1
V: TRBV20-1
D: .
length: 17
size: .
CDR3: CSAPYGATKIPPNEQFF
DNA: TGCAGTGCTCCCTATGGGGCGACTAAAATCCCCCCCAATGAGCAGTTCTTC

J: TRBJ1-5
V: TRBV6-2/TRBV6-3
D: .
length: 21
size: few
CDR3: CASSSFNPGGRVVGQGQPQHF
DNA: TGTGCCAGCAGTTCCTTCAACCCGGGGGGCAGGGTGGTGGGGCAGGGTCAGCCCCAGCATTTT

J: TRBJ1-2
V: TRBV30
D: TRBD1
length: 12
size: few
CDR3: CAWSEGAWGYTF
DNA: TGTGCCTGGAGTGAGGGGGCTTGGGGCTACACCTTC

J: TRBJ2-7
V: TRBV29-1
D: TRBD2
length: 13
size: .
CDR3: CSVRTSGTYEQYF
DNA: TGCAGCGTTCGGACTAGCGGTACCTACGAGCAGTACTTC

J: TRBJ1-1
V: TRBV20-1
D: .
length: 11
size: .
CDR3: CSATRGPEAFF
DNA: TGCAGTGCTACCCGCGGCCCCGAAGCTTTCTTT

J: TRBJ2-3
V: TRBV7-3
D: .
length: 15
size: .
CDR3: CASSLEAMSTDTQYF
DNA: TGTGCCAGCAGCTTAGAGGCTATGAGCACAGATACGCAGTATTTT

J: TRBJ2-7
V: TRBV27
D: .
length: 15
size: few
CDR3: CASSLLGTPSYEQYF
DNA: TGTGCCAGCAGTTTGCTTGGGACGCCCTCCTACGAGCAGTACTTC

J: TRBJ2-3
V: TRBV20-1
D: TRBD2
length: 16
size: .
CDR3: CSARLAGGRGTDTQYF
DNA: TGCAGTGCTAGACTAGCGGGGGGGCGCGGCACAGATACGCAGTATTTT

J: TRBJ2-1
V: TRBV6-5
D: .
length: 17
size: many
CDR3: CASISGLPSTWDNEQFF
DNA: TGTGCCAGCATATCCGGCCTCCCTAGCACGTGGGACAATGAGCAGTTCTTC

J: TRBJ2-1
V: TRBV5-1
D: TRBD2
length: 15
size: .
CDR3: CASRLAGGPSDEQFF
DNA: TGCGCCAGCAGGTTAGCGGGAGGGCCCTCAGATGAGCAGTTCTTC

J: TRBJ2-7
V: TRBV6-5
D: .
length: 14
size: .
CDR3: CASSYRGSSYEQYF
DNA: TGTGCCAGCAGTTACCGGGGGAGCTCCTACGAGCAGTACTTC

J: TRBJ2-7
V: TRBV29-1
D: TRBD2
length: 14
size: few
CDR3: CSVEWREVPYEQYF
DNA: TGCAGCGTTGAGTGGCGGGAGGTACCCTACGAGCAGTACTTC

J: TRBJ1-1
V: TRBV5-6
D: .
length: 15
size: many
CDR3: CASSLDPVMNTEAFF
DNA: TGTGCCAGCAGCTTGGATCCAGTCATGAACACTGAAGCTTTCTTT

J: TRBJ2-7
V: TRBV7-2
D: .
length: 14
size: .
CDR3: CASSFSGASYEQYF
DNA: TGTGCCAGCAGCTTTTCAGGGGCTAGCTACGAGCAGTACTTC

J: TRBJ2-1
V: TRBV29-1
D: TRBD2
length: 15
size: .
CDR3: CSDSSGISSYNEQFF
DNA: TGCAGCGATTCTAGCGGGATTAGCTCCTACAATGAGCAGTTCTTC

J: TRBJ2-3
V: TRBV27
D: TRBD2
length: 18
size: many
CDR3: CASSRPGTSGIGTDTQYF
DNA: TGTGCCAGCAGTCGTCCCGGGACTAGCGGGATTGGAACAGATACGCAGTATTTT

J: TRBJ2-2
V: TRBV9
D: .
length: 16
size: few
CDR3: CASSVVGGELTGELFF
DNA: TGTGCCAGCAGCGTAGTCGGTGGGGAGCTCACCGGGGAGCTGTTTTTT

J: TRBJ2-3
V: TRBV7-9
D: .
length: 12
size: many
CDR3: CASSLGGRAQYF
DNA: TGTGCCAGCAGCTTAGGAGGCAGGGCGCAGTATTTT

J: TRBJ2-1
V: TRBV6-1
D: TRBD2
length: 16
size: .
CDR3: CASSAGLAGGWNEQFF
DNA: TGTGCCAGCAGCGCAGGACTAGCGGGGGGGTGGAATGAGCAGTTCTTC

J: TRBJ2-3
V: TRBV5-1
D: .
length: 15
size: .
CDR3: CASSLQRISTDTQYF
DNA: TGCGCCAGCAGCTTGCAGCGGATAAGCACAGATACGCAGTATTTT

J: TRBJ2-3
V: TRBV6-5
D: TRBD2
length: 17
size: few
CDR3: CASSSYLGAGSTDTQYF
DNA: TGTGCCAGCAGTTCCTATTTAGGAGCGGGAAGCACAGATACGCAGTATTTT

J: TRBJ2-1
V: TRBV15
D: TRBD2
length: 18
size: many
CDR3: CATSRDSVTSGSYNEQFF
DNA: TGTGCCACCAGCAGAGATTCCGTCACTAGCGGGAGTTACAATGAGCAGTTCTTC

J: TRBJ2-7
V: TRBV24-1
D: .
length: 13
size: .
CDR3: CATSGAAQREQYF
DNA: TGTGCCACCAGTGGGGCAGCTCAGAGAGAGCAGTACTTC

J: TRBJ2-1
V: TRBV4-1
D: TRBD2
length: 16
size: few
CDR3: CASSRQTLAGPPEQFF
DNA: TGCGCCAGCAGCCGTCAAACACTAGCGGGGCCGCCCGAGCAGTTCTTC

J: TRBJ2-1
V: TRBV20-1
D: .
length: 13
size: .
CDR3: CSATTGGYNEQFF
DNA: TGCAGTGCTACAACCGGGGGTTACAATGAGCAGTTCTTC

J: TRBJ2-3
V: TRBV20-1
D: TRBD2
length: 16
size: .
CDR3: CSASGSGGARADTQYF
DNA: TGCAGTGCTAGTGGTAGCGGGGGGGCCAGGGCAGATACGCAGTATTTT

J: TRBJ2-1
V: TRBV9
D: TRBD2
length: 18
size: few
CDR3: CASSQGLAGVMGYNEQFF
DNA: TGTGCCAGCAGCCAAGGACTAGCGGGAGTAATGGGTTACAATGAGCAGTTCTTC

J: TRBJ2-4
V: TRBV12-3/TRBV12-4
D: .
length: 14
size: once
CDR3: CASSDRDIKNIQYF
DNA: TGTGCCAGCAGCGATCGGGACATTAAAAACATTCAGTACTTC

J: TRBJ1-6
V: TRBV9
D: .
length: 10
size: .
CDR3: CASSDSPLHF
DNA: TGTGCCAGCAGCGATTCACCCCTCCACTTT

J: TRBJ2-7
V: TRBV6-1
D: TRBD1
length: 16
size: few
CDR3: CASRVTAQGAAYEQYF
DNA: TGTGCCAGCAGAGTAACCGCACAGGGGGCTGCTTACGAGCAGTACTTC

J: TRBJ2-3
V: TRBV5-1
D: .
length: 18
size: .
CDR3: CASSLTNARGRDGDTQYF
DNA: TGCGCCAGCAGCTTGACCAACGCCCGGGGGAGAGATGGAGATACGCAGTATTTT

J: TRBJ2-5
V: TRBV7-9
D: TRBD2
length: 16
size: .
CDR3: CASSWAIAGGSETQYF
DNA: TGTGCCAGCAGCTGGGCCATAGCGGGAGGTTCGGAGACCCAGTACTTC

J: TRBJ2-2
V: TRBV5-1
D: .
length: 15
size: .
CDR3: CASSLEQGSTGELFF
DNA: TGCGCCAGCAGCTTGGAACAGGGCAGCACCGGGGAGCTGTTTTTT

J: TRBJ2-6
V: TRBV28
D: .
length: 15
size: once
CDR3: CASSPILSGANVLTF
DNA: TGTGCCAGCAGTCCCATACTCTCTGGGGCCAACGTCCTGACTTTC

J: TRBJ2-7
V: TRBV20-1
D: .
length: 13
size: .
CDR3: CSAVYLVGYEQYF
DNA: TGCAGTGCTGTCTACCTGGTCGGGTACGAGCAGTACTTC

J: TRBJ2-7
V: TRBV15
D: .
length: 14
size: .
CDR3: CATSSSRGPYEQYF
DNA: TGTGCCACCAGCAGCAGCAGGGGACCCTACGAGCAGTACTTC

J: TRBJ2-3
V: TRBV5-1
D: TRBD2
length: 16
size: .
CDR3: CASSPSSGGVSDTQYF
DNA: TGCGCCAGCAGCCCCTCGAGCGGGGGGGTTTCGGATACGCAGTATTTT

J: TRBJ2-2
V: TRBV4-1
D: .
length: 17
size: .
CDR3: CASSQGRGGGPTGELFF
DNA: TGCGCCAGCAGCCAAGGACGAGGGGGGGGGCCAACCGGGGAGCTGTTTTTT

J: TRBJ2-1
V: TRBV20-1
D: .
length: 11
size: many
CDR3: CSAEEFDEQFF
DNA: TGCAGTGCTGAGGAGTTCGATGAGCAGTTCTTC

J: TRBJ1-1
V: TRBV5-1
D: .
length: 14
size: many
CDR3: CASSAGPSNTEAFF
DNA: TGCGCCAGCAGTGCGGGACCTTCGAACACTGAAGCTTTCTTT

J: TRBJ2-5
V: TRBV6-5
D: TRBD2
length: 16
size: .
CDR3: CASSYSRAGVQETQYF
DNA: TGTGCCAGCAGTTACTCACGGGCGGGGGTACAAGAGACCCAGTACTTC